The TCR beta chain under discussion was sequenced for a study of T cells after yellow fever vaccination. Production of TCR cDNA was by 5'RACE template switching, which also added a universal primer site and UMIs. TCRdb re-derived calls from the 5' RACE reads in MiXCR, one entry per CDR3 protein. The data show approximately 93,000 distinct CDR3 sequences, around 5.8% seen once. General study results and limits: Abundant clonotypes from the bulk population could contaminate FACS-sorted repertoires.

Only a few counts were recorded for this clonotype. No antigen is known for it. V lost 0 bases and J lost 8, with 10 bases in between. This CDR3 is built from 13 residues. The V gene's germline CDR1 is MNHNS and CDR2 SASEGT. The source was CD8+ T cells sorted from PBMCs, collected 10 days after the yellow fever booster vaccination. This clonotype was sampled from a man aged 18 to 29 who received the YFV17D yellow fever vaccine. The chain couples TRBV6-1 to TRBJ1-2; the D is unclear. CDR3 coding DNA: TGTGCCAGCAGTGAAGCGCCGGGGAGCGGCTACACCTTC. As protein: CASSEAPGSGYTF.